This entry lists 27 T cell receptor beta chains sequenced from one sample in a study of shared clonotypes between healthy human individuals. Some clones are missing from TCRdb's copy, which holds only in-frame ones; the method was immunoSEQ multiplex PCR. The sample lists about 600,000 clones, about 80% occurring once. Sequencing used PBMCs. Receptors were obtained from a woman in her forties in good health. Some clones in this sample may be carry-over from other donors' samples.

The gene calls are TRBV18 and TRBJ2-5; TRBD2 is a possible D gene (6 bases). Trimming pared 10 bases from V and 5 bases from J, leaving 20 bases between. CDR1 KGHSH and CDR2 LQKENI come from the germline V gene. The CDR3 is 14 residues long. CDR3 amino acids: CATSSQGGKETQYF. CDR3 bases: TGTGCCACCTCGTCTCAGGGCGGGAAGGAGACCCAGTACTTC. Supplemented by reference TRBV18 and TRBJ2-5, the full variable domain reads NAGVMQNPRHLVRRRGQEARLRCSPMKGHSHVYWYRQLPEEGLKFMVYLQKENIIDESGMPKERFSAEFPKEGPSILRIQQVVRGDSAAYFCATSSQGGKETQYFGPGTRLLVL.

This rearrangement joins TRBV6-5 to TRBJ2-6; D is unresolved. Trimming stripped 6 bases from V and 0 bases from J, with 9 bases between. Germline V gene lookup returns CDR1 MNHEY and CDR2 SVGAGI. The CDR3 covers 15 residues. The CDR3 DNA reads TGTGCCAGCAGCCCACAGATCTCTGGGGCCAACGTCCTGACTTTC. Translation: CASSPQISGANVLTF.

This chain joins TRBV2 and TRBJ2-5; a possible D gene is TRBD2 (5 bases). This CDR3 has 12 amino acids. V lost 8 bases and J 5 bases, leaving 12 bases between the germline ends. CDR1 and CDR2 from the germline V gene are SNHLY and FYNNEI. The CDR3 region is CASGRREETQYF. In DNA form, the CDR3 reads TGTGCCAGCGGTAGAAGGGAGGAGACCCAGTACTTC.

This chain joins TRBV18 and TRBJ2-5; perhaps TRBD2 as D (5 bases). The V end was cut by 5 bases, the J end by 2 bases, with 12 bases between. Germline V CDR1 and CDR2: KGHSH, LQKENI. The CDR3 is 14 amino acids. The DNA for the CDR3 is TGTGCCAGCTCAAAGTACCCGGGGCAAGAGACCCAGTACTTC. Encoded protein: CASSKYPGQETQYF.

The chain has TRBV6-1 and TRBJ2-5; 11 nucleotides line up with TRBD2. Germline CDR1 and CDR2: MNHNS and SASEGT. Trimming removed 7 bases from V and 0 bases from J; junction bases left unmatched: 4. The CDR3 runs 15 residues. For the CDR3, the DNA is TGTGCCAGCACCAGACTAGCGGGAAACCAAGAGACCCAGTACTTC. This encodes CASTRLAGNQETQYF.

Worth noting for this clone: Other nucleotide sequences from this sample produce the same CDR3. The chain links TRBV18 to TRBJ2-2; D remains ambiguous. CDR1 KGHSH and CDR2 LQKENI come from the germline V gene. With 3 bases removed from V and 8 bases from J, the gap between germline ends came to 7 bases. The CDR3 is 12 amino acids. The chain's CDR3 is CASSPRTGELFF. The CDR3 DNA sequence: TGTGCCAGCTCACCTCGGACGGGGGAGCTGTTTTTT.

This clone turned up a few times. The rearrangement uses TRBV20-1 and TRBJ1-2; possibly TRBD1 for D (5 bases). Germline V gene data show CDR1 as DFQATT and CDR2 as SNEGSKA (reference sequence). The CDR3 is made up of 11 amino acids. V was trimmed by 4 bases and J by 3 bases, leaving 6 bases between them. CDR3 region: CSATGYYGYTF. CDR3 nucleotide sequence: TGCAGTGCTACAGGGTACTATGGCTACACCTTC.

V and J are TRBV2 and TRBJ2-2; TRBD2 aligns across 10 bases. Unmatched junction bases numbered 3, after V lost 7 bases and J lost 4 bases. This CDR3 has 14 amino acids. In germline, CDR1 is SNHLY, CDR2 FYNNEI. The CDR3 protein is CASKLAGVTGELFF. CDR3 in DNA: TGTGCCAGCAAGCTAGCGGGAGTCACCGGGGAGCTGTTTTTT. Combining the CDR3 with reference TRBV2 and TRBJ2-2 gives the whole variable domain EPEVTQTPSHQVTQMGQEVILRCVPISNHLYFYWYRQILGQKVEFLVSFYNNEISEKSEIFDDQFSVERPDGSNFTLKIRSTKLEDSAMYFCASKLAGVTGELFFGEGSRLTVL.

The rearrangement links TRBV7-3 to TRBJ2-2, with D unresolved. V lost 5 bases and J 3 bases, leaving 22 bases between the germline ends. The length of the CDR3 is 18 residues. Germline V CDR1 and CDR2: SGHTA, FQGTGA. In nucleotides, the CDR3 is TGTGCCAGCAGCAATCTATCCATCTATAGAATTCACACCGGGGAGCTGTTTTTT. This codes for CASSNLSIYRIHTGELFF.

V usage is TRBV28 and J usage is TRBJ2-1; 10 nucleotides line up with TRBD2. This CDR3 is 17 amino acids long. Germline V CDR1 and CDR2: MDHEN, SYDVKM. The V and J ends lost 6 bases and 3 bases, in that order; junction bases with no gene match: 11. The CDR3, as DNA: TGTGCCAGCAGCCTACTTCGGACTAGCGGAATCTACAATGAGCAGTTCTTC. Amino acids: CASSLLRTSGIYNEQFF.

The chain links TRBV5-6 to TRBJ1-3; D is ambiguous. In germline, CDR1 is SGHDT, CDR2 YYEEEE. CDR3 size: 14 residues. With 1 base removed from V and 4 bases from J, the gap between germline ends came to 9 bases. The CDR3 DNA reads as TGTGCCAGCAGCTTGTGGGGAGCGGGAAACACCATATATTTT. Its translation is CASSLWGAGNTIYF.

The chain employs TRBV28 and TRBJ2-1, with 11 nucleotides matching TRBD2. The CDR3 loop spans 18 amino acids. V shed 5 bases, J shed 2 bases, and the junction held 11 bases outside the gene matches. Germline CDR1 and CDR2: MDHEN and SYDVKM. The CDR3: CASSRFRLAGGTYNEQFF. The CDR3 region has the DNA TGTGCCAGCAGTCGCTTTAGGTTAGCGGGAGGGACCTACAATGAGCAGTTCTTC.

The CDR3 spells CSIGESSGNTIYF. The DNA for the CDR3 is TGCAGCATTGGGGAGAGCTCTGGAAACACCATATATTTT. This chain uses TRBV29-1 with TRBJ1-3, with D unresolved. The CDR3 runs 13 residues. The germline V gene has CDR1 SQVTM and CDR2 ANQGSEA. V was clipped by 8 bases and J by 0 bases, with 11 bases between them.

The count of this clone is one. The gene calls are TRBV5-1 and TRBJ2-3, with D possibly being TRBD1 (6 bases). Germline V gives CDR1 SGHRS, CDR2 YFSETQ. Between the trimmed V and J ends, which lost 7 bases and 2 bases, there was a span of 20 bases. The CDR3 consists of 16 residues. CDR3 in amino acids: CASGFGGLMNTDTQYF. In DNA form, the CDR3 reads TGCGCCAGCGGGTTTGGGGGCCTAATGAACACAGATACGCAGTATTTT.

This clone has a single count. The genes are TRBV13 and TRBJ2-3; TRBD1 agrees at 10 bases. The CDR3 covers 14 residues. Germline lookup yields CDR1 PRHDT and CDR2 FYEKMQ (reference sequence). Trimming removed 4 bases from V and 4 bases from J; junction bases left unmatched: 2. CDR3 in DNA: TGTGCCAGCAGCTCCGGACAGGGGGCAGATACGCAGTATTTT. Its translation: CASSSGQGADTQYF. Supplemented by reference TRBV13 and TRBJ2-3, the full variable domain reads AAGVIQSPRHLIKEKRETATLKCYPIPRHDTVYWYQQGPGQDPQFLISFYEKMQSDKGSIPDRFSAQQFSDYHSELNMSSLELGDSALYFCASSSGQGADTQYFGPGTRLTVL.

V is TRBV4-2 and J is TRBJ2-2; D possibly corresponds to TRBD2 (6 bases). Germline V gene sequence: CDR1 LGHNA, CDR2 YNFKEQ. Trimming stripped 0 bases from V and 0 bases from J, with 17 bases between. The CDR3 is 19 amino acids. The DNA for the CDR3 is TGTGCCAGCAGCCAAGATGATCTTAGGAGGGAGACGAACACCGGGGAGCTGTTTTTT. Translated, it gives CASSQDDLRRETNTGELFF.

Regarding this clone: A far larger clone is one nucleotide away, so this likely arose from a read error. Here the CDR3 reads CASSSGQGPYEQYF. The CDR3 DNA sequence: TGTGCTAGCAGCTCGGGACAGGGGCCCTACGAGCAGTACTTC. The chain links TRBV7-7 to TRBJ2-7; TRBD1 matches at 10 bases. Germline-derived CDR1 and CDR2 are SSHAT and FNYEAQ (reference sequence). CDR3 size: 14 residues.

The rearrangement links TRBV7-8 to TRBJ2-7; D possibly uses TRBD1 or TRBD2 (5 bases each). V was pared by 5 bases and J by 2 bases, with 22 bases between. CDR3 length: 17 amino acids. Germline CDR1 and CDR2: SGHVS and FQNEAQ. The CDR3 reads CASSQEGPTEPTYEQYF. The CDR3 region has the DNA TGTGCCAGCAGCCAAGAGGGGCCGACAGAGCCCACCTACGAGCAGTACTTC.

This chain links TRBV27 with TRBJ1-2; 7 nucleotides align to TRBD1. J lost 6 bases, V lost 3 bases, and 10 bases had no gene match. Germline V gene lookup returns CDR1 MNHEY and CDR2 SMNVEV (reference sequence). The length of the CDR3 is 15 residues. The CDR3 loop reads CASSFRQGGLDGYTF. CDR3 bases: TGTGCCAGCAGTTTTCGGCAGGGGGGCTTGGATGGCTACACCTTC.

This clone has a handful of counts. In nucleotides, the CDR3 is TGTGCCAGCAGCCCACGTGGGCTAGATCTTTACAATGAGCAGTTCTTC. Translation gives CASSPRGLDLYNEQFF. The chain carries TRBV7-8 and TRBJ2-1; D not resolved. This CDR3 has 16 residues. Looked up from germline, CDR1 is SGHVS and CDR2 is FQNEAQ. V shed 5 bases and J shed 4 bases, with 18 bases lying between them.

The rearrangement joins TRBV12-5 to TRBJ2-1, with TRBD1 identical over 8 bases. Trimming cost V 6 bases and J 2 bases; bases outside gene matches: 12. This CDR3 spans 17 amino acids. CDR1 is LGHNT and CDR2 is FRNRAP in the germline V gene. The CDR3 coding sequence is TGTGCTAGTGGACCAGACTACAGGGGGGCTACCTACAATGAGCAGTTCTTC. Amino acids: CASGPDYRGATYNEQFF.

The chain couples TRBV6-5 to TRBJ2-1; D ambiguous. This CDR3 has 12 amino acids. Trimming removed 8 bases at V and 6 bases at J, with 11 bases between. In germline, CDR1 is MNHEY, CDR2 SVGAGI. This chain's CDR3 is CASGVWGNEQFF. The CDR3 DNA reads as TGTGCCAGCGGCGTTTGGGGCAATGAGCAGTTCTTC.

The rearrangement links TRBV7-9 to TRBJ2-3, with D tentatively TRBD2 (5 bases). Germline values: CDR1 SEHNR, CDR2 FQNEAQ (reference sequence). Trimming cost V 5 bases and J 0 bases, with 12 bases left between them. CDR3 size: 15 residues. For the CDR3, the DNA is TGTGCCAGCAGCCAATGGAGGTCTAGCACAGATACGCAGTATTTT. This encodes CASSQWRSSTDTQYF. The whole variable domain, remainder taken from reference TRBV7-9 and TRBJ2-3, is DTGVSQNPRHKITKRGQNVTFRCDPISEHNRLYWYRQTLGQGPEFLTYFQNEAQLEKSRLLSDRFSAERPKGSFSTLEIQRTEQGDSAMYLCASSQWRSSTDTQYFGPGTRLTVL.

V and J are TRBV28 and TRBJ2-7; 10 bases map to TRBD1. CDR1 is MDHEN, CDR2 SYDVKM, per germline. The junction had 9 bases not matched to a gene; V was cut back by 7 bases and J by 3 bases. This CDR3 has 15 residues. CDR3 loop: CASNTRGDRGYEQYF. The CDR3 nucleotides read TGTGCCAGCAACACTCGCGGGGACAGGGGCTACGAGCAGTACTTC.

V gene TRBV28 combines with J gene TRBJ1-5; maybe TRBD1 (6 bases). The CDR3 sequence is 15 residues long. The ends were cut back, 4 bases at V and 3 bases at J, with 13 bases in the middle. CDR1 is MDHEN and CDR2 is SYDVKM in the germline V gene. CDR3 protein: CASSSQGRLNQPQHF. The CDR3 nucleotides read TGTGCCAGCAGTTCTCAGGGGAGGCTCAATCAGCCCCAGCATTTT.

In regard to this clone: A far larger clone is one nucleotide away, so this likely arose from a read error. This sample also contains other DNA sequences that code for the same CDR3. The chain couples TRBV28 to TRBJ1-2; no clear D. CDR3 length: 11 amino acids. CDR1 is MDHEN, CDR2 SYDVKM, per germline. V was shortened by 9 bases and J by 5 bases, with 10 bases between the two germline ends. CDR3 region: CASSTSYGYTF. The CDR3 bases are TGTGCCAGTAGTACGAGTTATGGCTACACCTTC.

The genes are TRBV11-2 and TRBJ1-2, with TRBD1 matching 7 bases. The CDR3 sequence is 17 residues long. The germline V gene encodes CDR1 SGHAT and CDR2 FQNNGV. V lost 1 base, J lost 1 base, and 9 bases stayed unmatched. The CDR3 coding sequence is TGTGCCAGCAGCTTAGGTAGAGGGGGCACGAATAACTATGGCTACACCTTC. Protein sequence: CASSLGRGGTNNYGYTF.